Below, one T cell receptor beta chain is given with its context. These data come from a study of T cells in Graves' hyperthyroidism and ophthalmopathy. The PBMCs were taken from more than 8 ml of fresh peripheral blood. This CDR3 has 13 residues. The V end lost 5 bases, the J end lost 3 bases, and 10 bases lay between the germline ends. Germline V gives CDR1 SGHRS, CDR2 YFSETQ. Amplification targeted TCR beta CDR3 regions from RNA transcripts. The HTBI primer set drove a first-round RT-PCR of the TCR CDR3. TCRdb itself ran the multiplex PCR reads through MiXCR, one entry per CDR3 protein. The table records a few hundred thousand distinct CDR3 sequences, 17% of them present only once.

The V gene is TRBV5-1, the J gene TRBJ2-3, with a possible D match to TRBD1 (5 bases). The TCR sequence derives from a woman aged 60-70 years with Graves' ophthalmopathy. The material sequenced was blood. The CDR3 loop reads CASRPQGTDTQYF. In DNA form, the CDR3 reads TGCGCCAGCAGACCGCAGGGTACAGATACGCAGTATTTT.